These T cell receptor beta chains were read from a single sample in a study of regulatory T cells in long-lasting Graves disease. TCRdb itself ran the multiplex PCR reads through MiXCR, one entry per CDR3 protein. The repertoire holds roughly 610,000 distinct CDR3 sequences, with less than 20% as singletons. The same data also went into a second study, on T cells in Graves' hyperthyroidism and ophthalmopathy.

Sequences were derived from peripheral blood mononuclear cells (PBMCs), sampled at new diagnosis, from a patient treated with antithyroid drugs. These TCRs come from a woman aged 30 to 39 with Graves disease. Both conserved end residues are part of each CDR3. The order of the fields is V gene, J gene, clone size, D gene, CDR3 DNA, CDR3 protein. D genes are given only for firm matches. The size field is filled for only some rows; it gives once, few, many or a size class.

TRBV12-3/TRBV12-4	TRBJ1-4	few	TRBD1	TGTGCCAGCAGGGGACCTGGGACAGGGGATGAAAAACTGTTTTTT	CASRGPGTGDEKLFF
TRBV30	TRBJ1-6	.	TRBD1	TGTGCCTGGAGTAGGGGGACAGATAATTCACCCCTCCACTTT	CAWSRGTDNSPLHF
TRBV6-2/TRBV6-3	TRBJ2-7	.	TRBD1	TGTGCCAGCACCGAGACAGGGGACACCTACGAGCAGTACTTC	CASTETGDTYEQYF
TRBV9	TRBJ2-5	few	TRBD1	TGTGCCAGCAGCGTAGAGGGACAGGGGGCGAGGGAGACCCAGTACTTC	CASSVEGQGARETQYF
TRBV28	TRBJ1-3	many	TRBD1	TGTGCCAGCAGTGGAACCGGGACAGGGGGACACACCATATATTTT	CASSGTGTGGHTIYF
TRBV9	TRBJ2-2	.	TRBD1	TGTGCCAGCAGCGGCGGCTTAGGACAGGGGTACACCGGGGAGCTGTTTTTT	CASSGGLGQGYTGELFF
TRBV7-2	TRBJ1-2	.	TRBD1	TGTGCCAGCAGCCCAGGGACAGGGCTTAAAGGTGGCTACACCTTC	CASSPGTGLKGGYTF
TRBV7-9	TRBJ2-5	.	.	TGTGCCAGCAGCTTAGCCCCGACGGGCCAGAACCAAGAGACCCAGTACTTC	CASSLAPTGQNQETQYF
TRBV28	TRBJ2-5	.	.	TGTGCCACCTCCTCCACCAACCAAGAGACCCAGTACTTC	CATSSTNQETQYF
TRBV4-1	TRBJ2-2	few	.	TGCGCCAGCAGCCAAGATCCCAACACCGGGGAGCTGTTTTTT	CASSQDPNTGELFF